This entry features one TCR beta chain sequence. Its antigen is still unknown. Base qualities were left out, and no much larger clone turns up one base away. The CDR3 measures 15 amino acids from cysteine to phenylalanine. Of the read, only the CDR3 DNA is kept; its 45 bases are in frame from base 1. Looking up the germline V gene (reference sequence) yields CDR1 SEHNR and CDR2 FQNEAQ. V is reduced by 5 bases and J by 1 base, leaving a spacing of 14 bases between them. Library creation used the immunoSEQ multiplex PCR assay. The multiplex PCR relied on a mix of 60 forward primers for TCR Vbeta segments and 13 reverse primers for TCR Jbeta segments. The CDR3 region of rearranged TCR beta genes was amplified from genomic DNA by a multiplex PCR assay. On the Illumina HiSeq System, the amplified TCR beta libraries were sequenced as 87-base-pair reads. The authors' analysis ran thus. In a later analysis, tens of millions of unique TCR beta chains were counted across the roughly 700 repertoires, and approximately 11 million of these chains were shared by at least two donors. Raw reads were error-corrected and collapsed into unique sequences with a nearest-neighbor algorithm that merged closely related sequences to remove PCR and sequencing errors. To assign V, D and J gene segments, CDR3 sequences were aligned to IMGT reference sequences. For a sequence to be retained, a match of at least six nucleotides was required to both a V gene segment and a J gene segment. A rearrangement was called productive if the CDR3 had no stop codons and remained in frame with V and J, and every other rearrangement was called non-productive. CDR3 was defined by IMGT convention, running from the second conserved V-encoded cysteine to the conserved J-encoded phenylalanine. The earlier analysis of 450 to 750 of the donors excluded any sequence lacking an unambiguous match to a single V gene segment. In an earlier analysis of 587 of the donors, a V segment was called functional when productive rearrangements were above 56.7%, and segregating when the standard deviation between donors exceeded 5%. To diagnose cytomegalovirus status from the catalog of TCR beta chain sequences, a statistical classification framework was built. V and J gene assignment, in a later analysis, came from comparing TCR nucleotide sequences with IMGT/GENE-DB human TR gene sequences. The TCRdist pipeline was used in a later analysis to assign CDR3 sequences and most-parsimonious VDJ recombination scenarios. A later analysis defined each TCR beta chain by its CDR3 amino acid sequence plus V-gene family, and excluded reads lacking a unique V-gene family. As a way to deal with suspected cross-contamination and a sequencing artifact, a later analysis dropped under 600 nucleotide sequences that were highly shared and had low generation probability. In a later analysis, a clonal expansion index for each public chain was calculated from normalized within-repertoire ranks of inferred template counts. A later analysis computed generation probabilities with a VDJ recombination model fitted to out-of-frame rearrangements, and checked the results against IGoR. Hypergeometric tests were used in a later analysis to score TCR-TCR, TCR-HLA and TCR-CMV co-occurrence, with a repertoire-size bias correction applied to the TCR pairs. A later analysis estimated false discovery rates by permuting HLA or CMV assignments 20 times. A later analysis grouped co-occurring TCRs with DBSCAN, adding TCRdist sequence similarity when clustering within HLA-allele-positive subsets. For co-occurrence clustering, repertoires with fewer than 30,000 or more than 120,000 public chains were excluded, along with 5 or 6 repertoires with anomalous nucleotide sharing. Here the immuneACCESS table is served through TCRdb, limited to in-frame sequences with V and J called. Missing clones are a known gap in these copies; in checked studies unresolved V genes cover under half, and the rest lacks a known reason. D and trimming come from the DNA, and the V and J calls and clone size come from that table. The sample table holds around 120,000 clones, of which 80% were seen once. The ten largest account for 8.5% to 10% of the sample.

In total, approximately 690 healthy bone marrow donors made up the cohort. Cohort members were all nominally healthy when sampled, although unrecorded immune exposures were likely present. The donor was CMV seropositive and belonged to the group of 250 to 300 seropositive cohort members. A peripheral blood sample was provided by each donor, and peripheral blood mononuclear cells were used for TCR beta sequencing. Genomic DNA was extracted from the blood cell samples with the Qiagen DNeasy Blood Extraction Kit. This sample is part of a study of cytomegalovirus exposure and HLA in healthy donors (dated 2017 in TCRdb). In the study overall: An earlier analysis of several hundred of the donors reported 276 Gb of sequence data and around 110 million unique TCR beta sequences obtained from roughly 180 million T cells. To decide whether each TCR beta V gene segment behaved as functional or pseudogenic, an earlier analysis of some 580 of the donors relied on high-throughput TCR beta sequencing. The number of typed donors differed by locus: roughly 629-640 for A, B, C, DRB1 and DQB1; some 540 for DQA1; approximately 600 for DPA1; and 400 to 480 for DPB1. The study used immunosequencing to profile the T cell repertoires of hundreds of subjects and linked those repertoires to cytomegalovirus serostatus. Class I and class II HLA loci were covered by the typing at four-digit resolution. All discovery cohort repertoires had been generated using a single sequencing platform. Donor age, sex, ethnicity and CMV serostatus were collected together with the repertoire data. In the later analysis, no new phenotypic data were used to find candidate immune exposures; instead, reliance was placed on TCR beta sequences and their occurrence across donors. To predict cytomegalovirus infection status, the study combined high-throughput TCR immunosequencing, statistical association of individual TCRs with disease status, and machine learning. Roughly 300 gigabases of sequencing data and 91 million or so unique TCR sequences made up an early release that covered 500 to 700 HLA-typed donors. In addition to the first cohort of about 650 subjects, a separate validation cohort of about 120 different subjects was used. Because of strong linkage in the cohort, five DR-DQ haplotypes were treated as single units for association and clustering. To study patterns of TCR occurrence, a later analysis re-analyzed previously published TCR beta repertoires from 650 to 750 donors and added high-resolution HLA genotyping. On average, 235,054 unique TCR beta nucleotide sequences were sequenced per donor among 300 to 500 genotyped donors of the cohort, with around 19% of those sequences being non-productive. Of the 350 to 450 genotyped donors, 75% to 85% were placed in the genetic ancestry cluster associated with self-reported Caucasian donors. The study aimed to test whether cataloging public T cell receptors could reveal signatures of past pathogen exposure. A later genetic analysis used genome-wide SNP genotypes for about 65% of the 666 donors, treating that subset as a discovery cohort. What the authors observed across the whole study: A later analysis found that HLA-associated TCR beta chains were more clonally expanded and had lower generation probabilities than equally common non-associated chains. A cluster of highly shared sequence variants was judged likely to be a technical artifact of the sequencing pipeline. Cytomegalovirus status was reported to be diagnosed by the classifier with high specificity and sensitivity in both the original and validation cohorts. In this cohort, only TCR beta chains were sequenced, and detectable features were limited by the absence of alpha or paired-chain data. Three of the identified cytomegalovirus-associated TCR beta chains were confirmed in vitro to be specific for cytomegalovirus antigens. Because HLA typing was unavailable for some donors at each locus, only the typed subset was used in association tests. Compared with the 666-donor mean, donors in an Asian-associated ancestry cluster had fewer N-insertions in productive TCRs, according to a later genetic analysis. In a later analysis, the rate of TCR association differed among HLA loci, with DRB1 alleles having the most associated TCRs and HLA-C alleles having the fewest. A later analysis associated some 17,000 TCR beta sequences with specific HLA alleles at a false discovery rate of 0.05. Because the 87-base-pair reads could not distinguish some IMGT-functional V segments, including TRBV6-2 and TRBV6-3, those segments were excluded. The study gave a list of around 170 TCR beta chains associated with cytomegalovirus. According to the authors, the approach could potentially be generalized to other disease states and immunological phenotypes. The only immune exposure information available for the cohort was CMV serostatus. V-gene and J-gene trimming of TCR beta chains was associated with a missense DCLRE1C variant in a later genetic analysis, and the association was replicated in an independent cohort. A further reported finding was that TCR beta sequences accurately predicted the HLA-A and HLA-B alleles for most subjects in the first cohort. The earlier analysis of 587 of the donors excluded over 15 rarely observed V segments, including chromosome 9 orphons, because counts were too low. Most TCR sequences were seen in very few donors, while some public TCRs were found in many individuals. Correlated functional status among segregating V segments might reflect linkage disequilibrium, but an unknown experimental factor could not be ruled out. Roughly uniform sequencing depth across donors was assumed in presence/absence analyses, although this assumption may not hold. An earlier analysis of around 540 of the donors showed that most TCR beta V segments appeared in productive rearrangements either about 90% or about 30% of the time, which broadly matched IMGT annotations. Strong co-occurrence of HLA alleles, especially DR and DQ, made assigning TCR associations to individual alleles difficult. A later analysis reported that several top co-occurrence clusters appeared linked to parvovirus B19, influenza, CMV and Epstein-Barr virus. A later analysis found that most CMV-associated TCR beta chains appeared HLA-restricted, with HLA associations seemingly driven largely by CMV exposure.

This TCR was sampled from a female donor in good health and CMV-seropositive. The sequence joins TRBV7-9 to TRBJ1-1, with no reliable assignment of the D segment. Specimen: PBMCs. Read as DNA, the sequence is TGTGCCAGCAGCCTTTCCTCCGGGTGGAACACTGAAGCTTTCTTT. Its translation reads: CASSLSSGWNTEAFF.